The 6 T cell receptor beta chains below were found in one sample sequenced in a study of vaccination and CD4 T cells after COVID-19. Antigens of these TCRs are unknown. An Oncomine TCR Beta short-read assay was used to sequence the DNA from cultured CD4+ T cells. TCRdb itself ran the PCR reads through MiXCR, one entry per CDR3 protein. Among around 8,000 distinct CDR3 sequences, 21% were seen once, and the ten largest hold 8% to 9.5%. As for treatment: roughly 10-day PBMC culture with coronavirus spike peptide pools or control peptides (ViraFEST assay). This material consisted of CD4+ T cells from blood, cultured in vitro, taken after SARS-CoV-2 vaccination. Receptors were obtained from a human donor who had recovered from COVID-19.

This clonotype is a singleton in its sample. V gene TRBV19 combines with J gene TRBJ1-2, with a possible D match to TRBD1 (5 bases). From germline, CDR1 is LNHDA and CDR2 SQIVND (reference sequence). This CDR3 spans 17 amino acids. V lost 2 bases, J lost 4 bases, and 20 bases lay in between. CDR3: CASSINWVRGPPYGYTF. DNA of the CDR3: TGTGCCAGTAGTATAAATTGGGTACGGGGCCCTCCCTATGGCTACACCTTC.

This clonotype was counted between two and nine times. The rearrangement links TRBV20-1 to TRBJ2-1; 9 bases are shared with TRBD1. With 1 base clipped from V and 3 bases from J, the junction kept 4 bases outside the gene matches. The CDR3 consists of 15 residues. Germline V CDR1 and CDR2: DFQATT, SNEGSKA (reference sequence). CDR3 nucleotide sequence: TGCAGTGCTAGAGTAGGGACAGGGAACTACAATGAGCAGTTCTTC. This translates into CSARVGTGNYNEQFF.

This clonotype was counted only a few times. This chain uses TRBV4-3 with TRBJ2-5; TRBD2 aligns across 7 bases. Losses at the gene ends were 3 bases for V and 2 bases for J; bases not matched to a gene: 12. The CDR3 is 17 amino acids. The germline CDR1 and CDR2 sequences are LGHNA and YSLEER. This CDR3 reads CASSQGPAAGQQETQYF. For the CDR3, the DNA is TGCGCCAGCAGCCAGGGGCCAGCAGCGGGGCAGCAAGAGACCCAGTACTTC.

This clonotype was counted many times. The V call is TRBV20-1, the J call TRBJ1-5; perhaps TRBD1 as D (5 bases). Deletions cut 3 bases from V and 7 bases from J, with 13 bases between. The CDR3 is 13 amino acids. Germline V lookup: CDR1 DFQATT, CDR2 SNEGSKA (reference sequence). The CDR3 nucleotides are TGCAGTGCTAGGCTTGCAGGGATCCAGCCCCAGCATTTT. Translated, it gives CSARLAGIQPQHF.

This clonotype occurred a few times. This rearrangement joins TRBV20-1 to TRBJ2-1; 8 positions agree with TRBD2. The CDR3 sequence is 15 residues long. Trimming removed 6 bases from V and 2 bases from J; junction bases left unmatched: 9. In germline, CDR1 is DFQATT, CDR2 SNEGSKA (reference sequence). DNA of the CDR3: TGCAGTGCCGCGCGTTTAGCGGGACCCTACAATGAGCAGTTCTTC. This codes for CSAARLAGPYNEQFF.

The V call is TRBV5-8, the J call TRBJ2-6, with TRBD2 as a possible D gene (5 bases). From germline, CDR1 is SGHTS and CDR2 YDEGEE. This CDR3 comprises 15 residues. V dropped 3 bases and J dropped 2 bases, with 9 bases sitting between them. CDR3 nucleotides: TGTGCCAGCAGCTCTGGACTGGCTGGGGCCAACGTCCTGACTTTC. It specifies CASSSGLAGANVLTF.